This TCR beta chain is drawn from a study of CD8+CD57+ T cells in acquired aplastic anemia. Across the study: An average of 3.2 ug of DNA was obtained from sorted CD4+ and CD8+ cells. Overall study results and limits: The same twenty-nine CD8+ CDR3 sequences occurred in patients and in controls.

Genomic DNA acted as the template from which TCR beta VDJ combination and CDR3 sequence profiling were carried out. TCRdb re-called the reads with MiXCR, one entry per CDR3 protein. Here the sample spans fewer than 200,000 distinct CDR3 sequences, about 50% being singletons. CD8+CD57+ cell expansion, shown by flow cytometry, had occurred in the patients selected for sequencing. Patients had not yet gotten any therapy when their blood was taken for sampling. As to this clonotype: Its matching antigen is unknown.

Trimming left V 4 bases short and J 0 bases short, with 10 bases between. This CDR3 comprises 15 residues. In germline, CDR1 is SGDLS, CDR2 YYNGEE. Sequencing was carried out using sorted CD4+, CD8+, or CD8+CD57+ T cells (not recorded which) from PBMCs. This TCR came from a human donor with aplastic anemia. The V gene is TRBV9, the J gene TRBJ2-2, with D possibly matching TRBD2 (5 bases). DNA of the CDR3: TGTGCCAGCAGCTACGAGGGCACGAACACCGGGGAGCTGTTTTTT. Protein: CASSYEGTNTGELFF. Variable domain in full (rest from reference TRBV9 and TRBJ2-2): DSGVTQTPKHLITATGQRVTLRCSPRSGDLSVYWYQQSLDQGLQFLIQYYNGEERAKGNILERFSAQQFPDLHSELNLSSLELGDSALYFCASSYEGTNTGELFFGEGSRLTVL.